These 4 T cell receptor beta chains were all obtained from the same sample, sequenced in a study of T-cell memory formation after mild COVID-19. TCRdb processed the 5' RACE reads anew with MiXCR; each CDR3 protein has one entry. The sample yields 120,000 to 150,000 distinct CDR3 sequences, over 15% seen once. Sequencing was carried out using PBMCs or a T cell subset sorted from them (not recorded which). These receptors all stem from an adult woman who had mild COVID-19 (a few samples of this study predate the infection). Cell type and time point are not known.

V usage is TRBV5-1 and J usage is TRBJ2-3; TRBD2 aligns across 12 bases. V gave up 0 bases and J gave up 4 bases; unmatched junction bases: 3. This CDR3 is 16 amino acids long. Germline CDR1 is SGHRS and CDR2 is YFSETQ. The CDR3 region is CASSLGLAGDADTQYF. As DNA, the CDR3 is TGCGCCAGCAGCTTGGGACTAGCGGGAGATGCAGATACGCAGTATTTT.

The chain recombines TRBV4-3 with TRBJ1-2; the D gene is possibly TRBD1 (5 bases). Germline V gene data show CDR1 as LGHNA and CDR2 as YSLEER. The CDR3 spans 15 residues. V shed 4 bases and J shed 7 bases, with 19 bases lying between them. The CDR3 loop reads CASSPETRQGGGYTF. CDR3 in DNA: TGCGCCAGCAGCCCCGAGACTCGCCAGGGTGGTGGCTACACCTTC.

The rearrangement links TRBV5-1 to TRBJ2-3, with D possibly being TRBD1 (5 bases). The germline V gene encodes CDR1 SGHRS and CDR2 YFSETQ. Between the trimmed V and J ends, which lost 0 bases and 5 bases, there was a span of 13 bases. CDR3 size: 15 residues. The CDR3 sequence: CASSLESGRGDTQYF. The CDR3 DNA is TGCGCCAGCAGCTTGGAGTCAGGGCGCGGAGATACGCAGTATTTT.

The chain couples TRBV3-1 to TRBJ2-2; 12 bases align to TRBD1. The V segment lost 4 bases and the J segment 5 bases; nucleotides outside the gene matches: 14. This CDR3 has 19 residues. In germline, CDR1 is LGHDT, CDR2 YNNKEL (reference sequence). CDR3 coding DNA: TGTGCCAGCAGCCCGACCGGGACAGGGGGCAGAAAGAGGACCGGGGAGCTGTTTTTT. Its translation is CASSPTGTGGRKRTGELFF. The full variable domain, completed using reference TRBV3-1 and TRBJ2-2, is DTAVSQTPKYLVTQMGNDKSIKCEQNLGHDTMYWYKQDSKKFLKIMFSYNNKELIINETVPNRFSPKSPDKAHLNLHINSLELGDSAVYFCASSPTGTGGRKRTGELFFGEGSRLTVL.